The 9 T cell receptor beta chains in this list originate from one sample, sequenced in a study of T-cell reconstitution after alpha-beta-depleted transplantation in children. Unique molecular identifiers featured in how the TCRbeta library was prepared. TCRdb ran MiXCR on the PCR reads and lists one entry per CDR3 protein. This table has fewer than 400,000 distinct CDR3 sequences, over 20% appearing once. Sequences were derived from PBMCs, mostly from graft donor cells, sampled 180 days after TCRalphabeta/CD19-depleted stem cell transplant. The receptors originated from a male patient between 5 and 17 years old who had a stem cell transplant for acute lymphoblastic leukemia, so the T cells may come from the graft donor.

The sample holds a few counts of this clonotype. The chain recombines TRBV5-1 with TRBJ1-2, with no clear D. The ends were cut back, 3 bases at V and 3 bases at J, with 12 bases in the middle. Germline CDR1 reads SGHRS; CDR2 reads YFSETQ. This CDR3 contains 14 residues. This CDR3 is CASSYRTADYGYTF. The CDR3 region has the DNA TGCGCCAGCAGCTATAGGACGGCGGACTATGGCTACACCTTC.

V usage is TRBV20-1 and J usage is TRBJ1-4, with TRBD1 identical over 8 bases. J gave up 0 bases and V 6 bases, and 15 bases lay outside the gene matches. The V gene's germline CDR1 is DFQATT and CDR2 SNEGSKA (reference sequence). The CDR3 sequence is 18 residues long. CDR3 sequence reads: CSAGYSRTGTATNEKLFF. For the CDR3, the DNA is TGCAGTGCGGGCTATTCCCGGACAGGGACGGCAACTAATGAAAAACTGTTTTTT.

This clonotype came up once. One end of the junction does not line up with germline, which may come from a read error. V and J are TRBV5-1 and TRBJ1-2; D unclear. The CDR3 is made up of 13 amino acids. Looked up from germline, CDR1 is SGHRS and CDR2 is YFSETQ. The CDR3 spells CASSLEGNYGSTF. The CDR3 nucleotides read TGCGCCAGCAGCTTAGAGGGAAACTATGGCTCCACCTTC.

The V call is TRBV27, the J call TRBJ1-2, with D possibly being TRBD1 (5 bases). This CDR3 has 13 residues. Germline CDR1 MNHEY, CDR2 SMNVEV (reference sequence). V was cut by 2 bases and J by 7 bases, with 11 bases left in between. CDR3 residues: CASSLPRDRGYTF. Here the CDR3 DNA reads TGTGCCAGCAGTTTACCCAGGGACCGTGGCTACACCTTC.

This clonotype occurred a few times. V gene TRBV6-1 combines with J gene TRBJ1-5; 7 bases align to TRBD1. The CDR3 consists of 13 residues. V was clipped by 6 bases and J by 6 bases; unmatched bases: 5. The germline CDR1 and CDR2 sequences are MNHNS and SASEGT. The CDR3 sequence is CASRLTGPQPQHF. CDR3 bases: TGTGCCAGCAGGTTGACAGGGCCTCAGCCCCAGCATTTT.

This clonotype was counted a few times. V usage is TRBV18 and J usage is TRBJ2-7, with D tentatively TRBD1 or TRBD2 (7 bases each). Germline lookup yields CDR1 KGHSH and CDR2 LQKENI. The CDR3 runs 17 residues. V was cut by 4 bases and J by 3 bases, with 22 bases left in between. The DNA for the CDR3 is TGTGCCAGCTCACGGATGCAACAGGGGAGGGAAAACTACGAGCAGTACTTC. This sequence encodes CASSRMQQGRENYEQYF.

This clonotype has a count of ten or more. The chain recombines TRBV6-1 with TRBJ1-1; 7 bases map to TRBD1. Per germline, CDR1 MNHNS and CDR2 SASEGT. The length of the CDR3 is 15 residues. After removal of 6 bases from V and 5 bases from J, the junction contained 12 bases not matched to a gene. The CDR3 DNA reads as TGTGCCAGCAGCCCTCCGAAGGGGGCAGTAACTGAAGCTTTCTTT. Amino acids: CASSPPKGAVTEAFF.

The chain has TRBV12-3 or TRBV12-4 and TRBJ2-1; TRBD2 matches at 11 bases. J was trimmed by 7 bases and V by 6 bases; bases with no gene match: 11. The CDR3 runs to 16 residues. Here the CDR3 DNA reads TGTGCCAGCAGCCTCCTATTAGCGGGAGGGCCGAATGAGCAGTTCTTC. Its protein is CASSLLLAGGPNEQFF.

This clonotype was detected only a few times. The rearrangement joins TRBV7-9 to TRBJ1-2; 8 bases are a match to TRBD1. The CDR3 has 14 amino acids. With 5 bases clipped from V and 8 bases from J, the junction kept 10 bases outside the gene matches. Germline V gives CDR1 SEHNR, CDR2 FQNEAQ (reference sequence). The CDR3 loop reads CASSRLDRGEGYTF. CDR3 coding DNA: TGTGCCAGCAGCCGACTCGACAGGGGCGAGGGCTACACCTTC.